This T cell receptor (beta chain) is from a study of CD8+ T cells in alopecia areata (dated by TCRdb to the late 2010s). With regard to the full study: Treated patients were enrolled in an open-label pilot trial of oral tofacitinib, 5 to 10 mg twice daily, for moderate-to-severe alopecia areata. To study T cell clonal expansion in alopecia areata, the researchers applied high-throughput TCRbeta sequencing to both the C3H/HeJ mouse model and human patients. RNA came from the PAXgene miRNA kit for fixed scalp, the miRNeasy kit for PBMCs, and the RNeasy kit for mouse skin. Human TCRbeta sequencing covered scalp tissue and sorted CD4+ and CD8+ peripheral blood T cells from patchy and totalis/universalis alopecia areata patients and healthy controls. Disease severity in treated patients was measured with the SALT score, which quantifies the percentage of affected scalp surface area. immunoSEQ multiplex PCR using 35 Vbeta forward primers and 13 Jbeta reverse primers was used to amplify TCRbeta CDR3 regions. Scalp clonality was compared among normal scalp (n=4), patchy alopecia areata scalp (n=8), and alopecia totalis/universalis scalp (n=8). Tofacitinib-treated patients had biopsies at baseline and at 4 and 24 weeks of treatment, with a later scalp biopsy in several patients. Tofacitinib was given for 6 to 18 months, followed by 6 months of follow-up off drug to assess delayed response and recurrence. Results and caveats for the whole study, not just this receptor: Because the treated cohort was small and included a single nonresponder, larger studies are needed to assess links between baseline CD8+ expansion and response. During tofacitinib treatment, many expanded lesional clones remained in scalp and blood, and this persistence may partly explain relapse after treatment is stopped. Shared TCR sequences between patients were less evident than in mice, which may be partly attributable to HLA diversity in the patient population. Compared with normal scalp, lesional scalp, particularly in alopecia totalis/universalis, had higher clonality and more expanded CD8+ clones, which suggests antigenic drive. Resident alphabeta T cells in normal human skin are also sequenced, complicating scalp TCR repertoire analysis, unlike mouse skin dominated by gammadelta T cells. Tofacitinib significantly lowered scalp clonality and the number of expanded CD8+ clones among the top 100 scalp clones.

The sample's treatment or condition label, decoded: oral pan-JAK inhibitor, 5-10 mg twice daily. Peripheral blood and lesional scalp punch biopsies were obtained from patients with alopecia areata. PBMCs were isolated by density centrifugation and stained for CD3, CD4 and CD8, after which CD4+ and CD8+ T cells were sorted on a FACSAria. Receptor libraries were prepared by the immunoSEQ multiplex PCR assay. RNA was extracted from all samples and reverse transcribed into cDNA, which served as template for TCR sequencing. First-strand cDNA was synthesized using SuperScript III with a 2:1 mix of oligo-dT and random hexamers. A synthetic immune receptor repertoire was used to assess amplification bias, and residual bias was removed computationally. Per the authors' processing: After raw reads were preprocessed to remove errors, the CDR3 was defined following IMGT conventions as running from the conserved cysteine to phenylalanine. Clonality was computed as 1 minus the Shannon entropy, with the entropy normalized by log2 of the number of productive unique TCRs. Whether scalp clones were CD4 or CD8 was inferred by matching scalp TCRbeta sequences against CD4 and CD8 repertoires sorted from blood. TCRdb holds this immuneACCESS table with in-frame rearrangements only. Some clones are missing; in checked studies, unresolved V genes explain under half, and the rest has no known cause. V and J calls and clone size are copied from that table; D and trimming were computed from the DNA. Within this sample are about 180,000 clones, with about 61% of them counted one time only. Clones ranked in the top ten supply roughly 16% of the sample.

Of note for this clone: Its antigen target is currently unknown. Per-base qualities were not stored, and no clone one base away is much larger.

The CDR3 has 14 amino acids, counting the end cysteine and phenylalanine. Of all the DNA, just the CDR3 is kept, 42 bases in frame from base 1. Trimming at the junction amounts to 0 bases on V and 8 bases on J, and the germline ends lie 13 bases apart. Looking up the germline V gene yields CDR1 SGHAT and CDR2 FQNNGV. Recombination joined TRBV11-2 with TRBJ1-1, with the D gene too uncertain to name. The sample here was CD4+ T cells sorted from blood, taken at approximately week 60, from a patient treated with tofacitinib. The source is a human donor with alopecia areata. The CDR3 corresponds to CASSLDRGKGEAFF. Here is the DNA: TGTGCCAGCAGCTTAGATCGCGGGAAGGGCGAAGCTTTCTTT.